A single sample gave rise to the 25 T cell receptor beta chains below, sequenced in a study of T cell repertoires in cytomegalovirus infection. No antigen has been assigned to these receptors. TCRdb analysed the reads with MiXCR anew, one entry per CDR3 protein. Of around 900,000 distinct CDR3 sequences in the sample, around 32% were seen once. Material: cultured CD8+ T cells from PBMCs, obtained from culture after CMV antigen stimulation. The source of these receptors is a human donor in good health (CMV status not recorded). Some clones in this sample may be carry-over from other donors' samples.

Only a few counts were recorded for this clonotype. This chain links TRBV6-1 with TRBJ1-1; D perhaps matches TRBD1 (6 bases). V was pared by 2 bases and J by 6 bases, with 13 bases between. The CDR3 is 14 residues long. CDR1 MNHNS and CDR2 SASEGT come from the germline V gene. The CDR3 DNA is TGTGCCAGCAGTGAAACAGGGAAGGGTCCTGAAGCTTTCTTT. It yields the protein CASSETGKGPEAFF.

This clonotype was observed at least ten times. The CDR3 here is CASTALFSGGLMDTQYF. The CDR3 region has the DNA TGTGCCAGCACTGCCCTATTTAGCGGGGGCCTCATGGATACGCAGTATTTT. The chain carries TRBV7-2 and TRBJ2-3; 9 bases match TRBD2. CDR1 is SGHTA, CDR2 FQGNSA, per germline. With V trimmed by 7 bases and J by 6 bases, 17 bases remained unmatched. The CDR3 extends over 17 amino acids. Full variable domain (missing parts from reference TRBV7-2 and TRBJ2-3): GAGVSQSPSNKVTEKGKDVELRCDPISGHTALYWYRQSLGQGLEFLIYFQGNSAPDKSGLPSDRFSAERTGGSVSTLTIQRTQQEDSAVYLCASTALFSGGLMDTQYFGPGTRLTVL.

V gene TRBV20-1 combines with J gene TRBJ2-1, with 7 nucleotides matching TRBD2. The CDR3 extends over 12 amino acids. The V segment lost 3 bases and the J segment 10 bases; nucleotides outside the gene matches: 6. Per the germline V gene, CDR1 is DFQATT and CDR2 is SNEGSKA (reference sequence). Written as DNA, the CDR3 is TGCAGTGCTAGGATGGGACTACTGGAGCAGTTCTTC. Translation: CSARMGLLEQFF.

The chain couples TRBV7-3 to TRBJ1-6, with D unresolved. CDR1 is SGHTA, CDR2 FQGTGA, per germline. The CDR3 has 17 amino acids. With 2 bases removed from V and 0 bases from J, the gap between germline ends came to 11 bases. In DNA form, the CDR3 reads TGTGCCAGCAGCTTATTTGCCCCGAGCTCCTATAATTCACCCCTCCACTTT. It encodes CASSLFAPSSYNSPLHF.

This clonotype was observed a handful of times. The V call is TRBV28, the J call TRBJ2-4; D remains unclear. The CDR3 consists of 15 residues. The germline gives CDR1 MDHEN, CDR2 SYDVKM. Deletions cut 3 bases from V and 0 bases from J, with 9 bases between. This CDR3 is CASSFRTGAKNIQYF. For the CDR3, the DNA is TGTGCCAGCAGTTTCCGGACGGGAGCCAAAAACATTCAGTACTTC.

This clonotype was seen just once. The rearrangement joins TRBV7-6 to TRBJ2-3; TRBD2 might be the D (5 bases). The ends were cut back, 3 bases at V and 4 bases at J, with 14 bases in the middle. The CDR3 spans 15 residues. The germline gives CDR1 SGHVS, CDR2 FNYEAQ. DNA of the CDR3: TGTGCCAGCAGCTTGGATGTGGGGAGCGCAGATACGCAGTATTTT. This gives the protein CASSLDVGSADTQYF.

A few counts support this clonotype. The V call is TRBV2, the J call TRBJ2-2; D ambiguous. CDR1 SNHLY and CDR2 FYNNEI come from the germline V gene. The CDR3 extends over 17 amino acids. Deletions cut 0 bases from V and 1 base from J, with 12 bases between. The CDR3 here is CASSEALGTLNTGELFF. In DNA form, the CDR3 reads TGTGCCAGCAGTGAAGCGCTTGGAACATTGAACACCGGGGAGCTGTTTTTT.

The gene calls are TRBV2 and TRBJ2-2, with D perhaps assigned TRBD1 or TRBD2 (7 bases each). Germline V gene sequence: CDR1 SNHLY, CDR2 FYNNEI. Trimming stripped 4 bases from V and 3 bases from J, with 18 bases between. The CDR3 loop spans 17 amino acids. The CDR3 bases are TGTGCCAGCAGTGTGCAGCAGGGAGGGGGCGACACCGGGGAGCTGTTTTTT. Translation: CASSVQQGGGDTGELFF. Complete variable domain (other parts from reference TRBV2 and TRBJ2-2): EPEVTQTPSHQVTQMGQEVILRCVPISNHLYFYWYRQILGQKVEFLVSFYNNEISEKSEIFDDQFSVERPDGSNFTLKIRSTKLEDSAMYFCASSVQQGGGDTGELFFGEGSRLTVL.

In this sample, this clonotype turned up a few times. The chain couples TRBV6-6 to TRBJ2-3; maybe TRBD1 (5 bases). The CDR3 runs to 16 residues. V lost 0 bases and J 2 bases, leaving 12 bases between the germline ends. Germline V gene lookup returns CDR1 MNHNY and CDR2 SVGAGI (reference sequence). The CDR3 region is CASSYSTETPTDTQYF. The CDR3 DNA reads as TGTGCCAGCAGTTACTCGACAGAGACACCCACAGATACGCAGTATTTT.

The rearrangement uses TRBV5-4 and TRBJ2-3; weak D call: TRBD1 (6 bases). The germline V and J ends were trimmed by 5 bases and 4 bases, with 29 bases remaining between them. CDR3 size: 19 residues. In germline, CDR1 is SGHNT, CDR2 YYREEE (reference sequence). In DNA, the CDR3 is TGTGCCAGCAGACTCTTGGGGCAGGGGCCTAGCACTGTGGCAGATACGCAGTATTTT. Translation: CASRLLGQGPSTVADTQYF.

This clonotype was counted between two and nine times. The CDR3 loop is CASSLRGAPDVEQYF. CDR3 sequence (DNA): TGTGCCAGCAGCTTGCGGGGGGCCCCTGATGTGGAGCAGTACTTC. The V gene is TRBV7-6, the J gene TRBJ2-7, with 8 bases aligning to TRBD2. This CDR3 has 15 amino acids. V lost 3 bases and J lost 7; bases outside the gene matches: 11. Germline CDR1 reads SGHVS; CDR2 reads FNYEAQ.

This clonotype occurred a few times. The chain carries TRBV3-1 and TRBJ2-1; D ambiguous. The CDR3 is 16 residues long. Germline V lookup: CDR1 LGHDT, CDR2 YNNKEL (reference sequence). The germline V and J ends were trimmed by 0 bases and 0 bases, with 9 bases remaining between them. The CDR3 DNA reads as TGTGCCAGCAGCCAAGATTCCAGAAGCTCCTACAATGAGCAGTTCTTC. The encoded protein is CASSQDSRSSYNEQFF.

This clonotype was recorded a few times. Relative to the germline gene, one junction end is altered; a read error may explain this. This chain links TRBV6-1 with TRBJ1-1; 7 positions match TRBD1. CDR1 is MNHNS and CDR2 is SASEGT in the germline V gene. The CDR3 spans 12 residues. The CDR3 loop is CASTEGGYEAFF. The CDR3 nucleotides are TGTGCCAGCACTGAAGGGGGCTATGAAGCTTTCTTT.

The chain combines TRBV27 with TRBJ1-1; TRBD1 is a possible D gene (5 bases). V lost 0 bases to trimming and J lost 7 bases, with 12 bases between them. The germline V gene has CDR1 MNHEY and CDR2 SMNVEV (reference sequence). The CDR3 is 14 amino acids. In DNA form, the CDR3 reads TGTGCCAGCAGTTTATCGATGGGGGGAGGTGAAGCTTTCTTT. Its translation is CASSLSMGGGEAFF.

This clonotype was seen only a few times. V gene TRBV6-2 or TRBV6-3 combines with J gene TRBJ2-7; D possibly matches TRBD1 or TRBD2 (6 bases each). The V end was cut by 0 bases, the J end by 2 bases, with 11 bases between. The CDR3 is 15 residues long. CDR1 and CDR2 (germline): MNHEY, SVGEGT. The chain's CDR3 is CASSYSAGQPYEQYV. As DNA, the CDR3 is TGTGCCAGCAGTTACTCCGCGGGACAACCCTACGAGCAGTACGTC.

The chain couples TRBV19 to TRBJ2-1; D gene uncertain. The CDR3 consists of 14 residues. Germline assignment: CDR1 LNHDA and CDR2 SQIVND (reference sequence). The V end lost 2 bases, the J end lost 6 bases, and 11 bases lay between the germline ends. CDR3 amino acids: CASSIIKAANEQFF. CDR3 nucleotide sequence: TGTGCCAGTAGTATAATTAAAGCAGCCAATGAGCAGTTCTTC.

This clonotype was observed a handful of times. An end of the junction differs from the germline gene, which may be a read error. The chain carries TRBV7-7 and TRBJ2-1, with 7 positions matching TRBD1. This CDR3 has 15 residues. CDR1 SSHAT and CDR2 FNYEAQ come from the germline V gene (reference sequence). CDR3 coding DNA: TGTGCTAGCAGCTTCACAGGGGCGTCTTACAATGAGCAGTTCTTC. Translation gives CASSFTGASYNEQFF.

This clonotype appeared a single time. The rearrangement joins TRBV15 to TRBJ1-1; no firm D call. Germline V gene lookup returns CDR1 LNHNV and CDR2 YYDKDF (reference sequence). The ends were cut back, 4 bases at V and 8 bases at J, with 8 bases in the middle. The CDR3 spans 11 residues. The CDR3 sequence: CATSNSREAFF. CDR3 nucleotides: TGTGCCACCAGCAACAGCAGGGAAGCTTTCTTT.

CDR3: CASSVGDSPSYEQYF. CDR3 in DNA: TGTGCCAGCAGCGTAGGGGACTCTCCCTCCTACGAGCAGTACTTC. The chain recombines TRBV9 with TRBJ2-7, with D tentatively TRBD2 (6 bases). V lost 0 bases and J lost 0, with 10 bases in between. The CDR3 spans 15 residues. Germline V CDR1 and CDR2: SGDLS, YYNGEE.

This clonotype was seen ten or more times. CDR3 nucleotide sequence: TGTGCCAGCAGCTTAGCCTGGGGGGTTGACACTGAAGCTTTCTTT. Translation: CASSLAWGVDTEAFF. V usage is TRBV7-2 and J usage is TRBJ1-1; D might be TRBD1 (5 bases). This CDR3 is 15 amino acids long. The V gene lost 0 bases and the J gene lost 3 bases, with 11 bases spanning the gap. The germline V gene encodes CDR1 SGHTA and CDR2 FQGNSA.

The sample holds a few counts of this clonotype. The rearrangement links TRBV19 to TRBJ1-4; 9 nucleotides line up with TRBD1. J was trimmed by 3 bases and V by 6 bases; bases with no gene match: 5. Germline V gene sequence: CDR1 LNHDA, CDR2 SQIVND (reference sequence). The CDR3 covers 15 residues. The CDR3 spells CASSSQGAANEKLFF. Written as DNA, the CDR3 is TGTGCCAGTAGCTCACAGGGGGCGGCTAATGAAAAACTGTTTTTT.

The chain is built from TRBV6-2 or TRBV6-3 and TRBJ2-2; tentatively, D is TRBD1 (6 bases). CDR3 length: 14 residues. Germline V gene sequence: CDR1 MNHEY, CDR2 SVGEGT. V was trimmed by 8 bases and J by 0 bases, leaving 10 bases between them. CDR3 nucleotides: TGTGCCAGCGGGGGCAGCGCGAACACCGGGGAGCTGTTTTTT. This gives the protein CASGGSANTGELFF.

This chain links TRBV6-5 with TRBJ2-4, with 15 bases matching TRBD2. The junction had 11 bases not matched to a gene; V was cut back by 2 bases and J by 0 bases. From germline, CDR1 is MNHEY and CDR2 SVGAGI. This CDR3 spans 21 amino acids. The CDR3 is CASSYAWTSGGGFLAKNIQYF. The CDR3 DNA reads TGTGCCAGCAGTTACGCCTGGACTAGCGGGGGGGGGTTCCTAGCCAAAAACATTCAGTACTTC.

The chain uses TRBV5-4 and TRBJ2-4, with D uncertain. CDR1 and CDR2 from the germline V gene are SGHNT and YYREEE (reference sequence). The CDR3 is 16 residues long. Trimming shortened V by 4 bases and J by 6 bases, and 20 bases separated the two germline ends. The chain's CDR3 is CASSRLGYVPINIQYF. Here the CDR3 DNA reads TGTGCCAGCAGCCGTCTCGGATACGTACCCATAAACATTCAGTACTTC.

Ten or more counts support this clonotype. The CDR3 region has the DNA TGTGCCAGCAGCCATCGACAGGAGAGCTCCTATAATTCACCCCTCCACTTT. It translates to CASSHRQESSYNSPLHF. This chain connects TRBV7-8 to TRBJ1-6; maybe TRBD1 (6 bases). Germline assignment: CDR1 SGHVS and CDR2 FQNEAQ. The CDR3 consists of 17 residues. Trimming pared 5 bases from V and 0 bases from J, leaving 14 bases between. The full variable domain, in which reference TRBV7-8 and TRBJ1-6 provide the parts outside the CDR3, is GAGVSQSPRYKVAKRGQDVALRCDPISGHVSLFWYQQALGQGPEFLTYFQNEAQLDKSGLPSDRFFAERPEGSVSTLKIQRTQQEDSAVYLCASSHRQESSYNSPLHFGNGTRLTVT.